This T cell receptor beta chain was identified during a study of shared clonotypes between healthy human individuals. About the research overall: Sampling drew on donors who were two women and a few men aged 18 to 49. Study-level results: Sequencing depth was predicted to influence how clonotypes are shared among donors.

This CDR3 is built from 13 residues. V dropped 0 bases and J dropped 8 bases, with 13 bases sitting between them. Per the germline V gene, CDR1 is GTSNPN and CDR2 is SVGIG (reference sequence). At deep level, the assay was performed. On sorted subsets, replicate PCRs used 150 to 250 ng DNA, or 31,000 or so T cell genomes. Some clones are missing from TCRdb's copy, which holds only in-frame ones; the method was immunoSEQ multiplex PCR. The sample carries about 700,000 clones, around 67% recorded once. With respect to this clone: Its antigen remains unidentified. The same CDR3 arises from other DNA sequences in this sample as well.

The origin of this receptor is a woman in her 30s in good health. Source material: memory CD4+ T cells sorted from blood. The subset was: CD45RA-negative fraction. The rearrangement joins TRBV30 to TRBJ1-2; possible D gene TRBD1, 6 bases. For the CDR3, the DNA is TGTGCCTGGAGTGTACTTGGGGGCCGGGGCTACACCTTC. As protein: CAWSVLGGRGYTF.